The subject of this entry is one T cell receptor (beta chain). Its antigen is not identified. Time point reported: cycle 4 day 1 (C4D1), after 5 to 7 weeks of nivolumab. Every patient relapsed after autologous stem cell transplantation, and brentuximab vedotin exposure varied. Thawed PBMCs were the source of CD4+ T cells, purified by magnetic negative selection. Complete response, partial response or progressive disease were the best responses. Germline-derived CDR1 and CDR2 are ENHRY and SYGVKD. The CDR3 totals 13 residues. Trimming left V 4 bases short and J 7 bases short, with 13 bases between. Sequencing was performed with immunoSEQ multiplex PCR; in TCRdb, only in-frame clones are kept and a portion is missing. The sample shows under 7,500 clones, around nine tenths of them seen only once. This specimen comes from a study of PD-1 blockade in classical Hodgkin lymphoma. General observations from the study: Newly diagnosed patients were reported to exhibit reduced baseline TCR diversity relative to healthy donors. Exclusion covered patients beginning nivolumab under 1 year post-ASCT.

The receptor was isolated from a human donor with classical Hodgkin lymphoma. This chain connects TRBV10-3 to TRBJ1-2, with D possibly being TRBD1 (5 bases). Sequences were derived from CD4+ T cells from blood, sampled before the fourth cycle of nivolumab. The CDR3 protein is CAISVGQGGGYTF. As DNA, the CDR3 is TGTGCCATCAGTGTAGGCCAGGGAGGTGGCTACACCTTC.